The source of this T cell receptor beta chain is a study of vaccination and CD4 T cells after COVID-19. Study-level background: The interval from dose two to post-vaccine sampling had a median of approximately 70 days, and it ranged from 14 to 241. Whole-study findings and limits: Early post-infection timepoints were missing, and relatively few convalescent patients were studied.

As for treatment: approximately nine-day PBMC culture with coronavirus spike peptide pools or control peptides (ViraFEST assay). Wells that each held 1.5 million to 2 million PBMCs were cultured with 8.5 to 10 IU/ml IL-2 and approximately 10 ug/ml peptide pools. Trimming removed 3 bases from V and 4 bases from J, with 13 bases in between. This CDR3 spans 14 amino acids. Germline-derived CDR1 and CDR2 are GTSNPN and SVGIG (reference sequence). The Oncomine TCR Beta short-read assay was applied to DNA of cultured CD4+ T cells. Investigators isolated genomic DNA from cultured CD4+ T cells. In TCRdb, the PCR reads were re-called with MiXCR into one record per CDR3 protein. This table holds about 30,000 distinct CDR3 sequences, approximately 60% found once. Turning to this clonotype: The antigen is undetermined.

The chain carries TRBV30 and TRBJ1-3, with a tentative D call TRBD1 (6 bases). The sequenced sample was CD4+ T cells from blood, cultured in vitro, obtained after SARS-CoV-2 vaccination. The receptor comes from a human donor who received a COVID-19 vaccine. In nucleotides, the CDR3 is TGTGCCTGGAGATACAGGGCGGGAGGAAACACCATATATTTT. Its protein product is CAWRYRAGGNTIYF. Drawing the rest from reference TRBV30 and TRBJ1-3, the complete variable domain is SQTIHQWPATLVQPVGSPLSLECTVEGTSNPNLYWYRQAAGRGLQLLFYSVGIGQISSEVPQNLSASRPQDRQFILSSKKLLLSDSGFYLCAWRYRAGGNTIYFGEGSWLTVV.